Sequencing of this T cell receptor (beta chain) was carried out in a study of early T cells in non-severe SARS-CoV-2 infection. This clonotype was seen at least ten times. In germline, CDR1 is ENHRY, CDR2 SYGVKD. Unmatched junction bases numbered 3, after V lost 6 bases and J lost 5 bases. This CDR3 region has 12 residues. Separate cDNA molecules each had unique molecular identifiers attached to them. TCRdb re-analysed the 5' RACE reads in MiXCR, keeping a single row per CDR3 protein. The sample has about 67,000 distinct CDR3 sequences, approximately 10% seen once. Sequenced input: whole blood. The sequence was collected from an adult who was a healthcare worker with PCR-confirmed SARS-CoV-2 infection or an uninfected control (not recorded which). The gene calls are TRBV10-3 and TRBJ2-5; 7 bases agree with TRBD1. The CDR3 DNA sequence: TGTGCCATCAGCCTACAGGGGGAGACCCAGTACTTC. This codes for CAISLQGETQYF.